Presented here are 12 T cell receptor beta chains from one specimen sequenced in a study of chemoradiotherapy in HPV16-positive cancers. TCRdb keeps only in-frame clones here, not all; method: immunoSEQ multiplex PCR. The sample records tens of thousands of clones, approximately 92% being singletons. Sequenced material: blood, taken from a patient who underwent chemoradiotherapy. These receptors all stem from a human donor with HPV-associated anogenital cancer.

The chain employs TRBV5-8 and TRBJ2-2; no clear D gene. Trimming removed 7 bases from V and 3 bases from J, with 13 bases in between. Germline V gene lookup returns CDR1 SGHTS and CDR2 YDEGEE. CDR3 size: 14 residues. CDR3 region: CASDAGGYTGELFF. The CDR3 nucleotides read TGTGCCAGCGACGCAGGCGGTTACACCGGGGAGCTGTTTTTT.

The rearrangement links TRBV5-1 to TRBJ2-5; TRBD2 aligns across 14 bases. The CDR3 is 18 residues long. V was clipped by 0 bases and J by 0 bases; unmatched bases: 4. Germline values: CDR1 SGHRS, CDR2 YFSETQ. CDR3 nucleotide sequence: TGCGCCAGCAGCTTGGTGGGACTAGCGGGAGATAACCAAGAGACCCAGTACTTC. It translates to CASSLVGLAGDNQETQYF.

This clone was seen more than once but under ten times. The chain links TRBV19 to TRBJ1-2, with a possible D match to TRBD1 (5 bases). Trimming stripped 3 bases from V and 4 bases from J, with 12 bases between. Germline V gene data show CDR1 as LNHDA and CDR2 as SQIVND (reference sequence). CDR3 length equals 14 residues. CDR3 DNA: TGTGCCAGTAGTATCACAGGAGAGAGCTATGGCTACACCTTC. Encoded protein: CASSITGESYGYTF.

The chain uses TRBV5-1 and TRBJ2-3; tentative D call: TRBD2 (7 bases). This CDR3 has 14 amino acids. The germline CDR1 and CDR2 sequences are SGHRS and YFSETQ. Trimming stripped 3 bases from V and 3 bases from J, with 11 bases between. CDR3 coding DNA: TGCGCCAGCAGCTCCGGGGGGCGGACAGATACGCAGTATTTT. It specifies CASSSGGRTDTQYF.

The chain carries TRBV4-1 and TRBJ1-1; D gene ambiguous. Looked up from germline, CDR1 is MGHRA and CDR2 is YSYEKL. This CDR3 is 17 amino acids long. V lost 4 bases to trimming and J lost 0 bases, with 18 bases between them. The CDR3 region is CASSPVGRNYMNTEAFF. CDR3 DNA: TGCGCCAGCAGCCCAGTCGGTAGAAATTATATGAACACTGAAGCTTTCTTT.

This chain joins TRBV6-6 and TRBJ1-6; TRBD1 matches 8 bases. The CDR3 consists of 15 residues. Germline V gene data show CDR1 as MNHNY and CDR2 as SVGAGI (reference sequence). The V segment lost 5 bases and the J segment 8 bases; nucleotides outside the gene matches: 8. Here the CDR3 DNA reads TGTGCCAGCAGTCGTACTATGACAGGGGATTCACCCCTCCACTTT. This translates into CASSRTMTGDSPLHF.

The chain carries TRBV9 and TRBJ1-1; no definite D call. This CDR3 contains 13 residues. CDR1 and CDR2 (germline): SGDLS, YYNGEE. V was trimmed by 0 bases and J by 7 bases, leaving 10 bases between them. The CDR3 region is CASSVAVLSEAFF. The CDR3 DNA reads as TGTGCCAGCAGCGTAGCGGTCTTGAGTGAAGCTTTCTTT.

The chain couples TRBV4-2 to TRBJ2-7; D possibly matches TRBD1 or TRBD2 (5 bases each). V was cut by 4 bases and J by 3 bases, with 19 bases left in between. The germline gives CDR1 LGHNA, CDR2 YNFKEQ. This CDR3 spans 16 amino acids. The CDR3 loop reads CASSLDAGTGFYEQYF. CDR3 sequence (DNA): TGTGCCAGCAGCCTTGACGCCGGGACGGGGTTCTACGAGCAGTACTTC.

V is TRBV5-4 and J is TRBJ2-1, with 10 bases matching TRBD2. After removal of 4 bases from V and 7 bases from J, the junction contained 5 bases not matched to a gene. This CDR3 has 14 residues. CDR1 is SGHNT and CDR2 is YYREEE in the germline V gene (reference sequence). This CDR3 reads CASSTGLAMNEQFF. The DNA of the CDR3 is TGTGCCAGCAGCACGGGACTAGCGATGAATGAGCAGTTCTTC.

This clone occurred once. V usage is TRBV11-2 and J usage is TRBJ2-1, with 12 bases lining up with TRBD2. This CDR3 has 14 residues. Germline CDR1 is SGHAT and CDR2 is FQNNGV. The V and J ends lost 4 bases and 10 bases, in that order; junction bases with no gene match: 5. CDR3 sequence reads: CASSSSGGAWEQFF. DNA of the CDR3: TGTGCCAGCAGCTCTAGCGGGGGGGCTTGGGAGCAGTTCTTC. Supplemented by reference TRBV11-2 and TRBJ2-1, the full variable domain reads EAGVAQSPRYKIIEKRQSVAFWCNPISGHATLYWYQQILGQGPKLLIQFQNNGVVDDSQLPKDRFSAERLKGVDSTLKIQPAKLEDSAVYLCASSSSGGAWEQFFGPGTRLTVL.

The chain carries TRBV5-4 and TRBJ2-7; 10 positions match TRBD1. The V gene's germline CDR1 is SGHNT and CDR2 YYREEE (reference sequence). The CDR3 length is 15 residues. V trimming: 2 bases; J trimming: 2 bases; junction bases outside the gene matches: 4. CDR3: CASSFRGQGTYEQYF. The CDR3 bases are TGTGCCAGCAGCTTCAGGGGACAGGGGACCTACGAGCAGTACTTC.

The chain has TRBV2 and TRBJ1-1, with 9 bases matching TRBD1. V was clipped by 6 bases and J by 0 bases; unmatched bases: 5. This CDR3 region has 15 residues. Germline CDR1 and CDR2: SNHLY and FYNNEI. This CDR3 is CASRDRGYMNTEAFF. As DNA, the CDR3 is TGTGCCAGCAGGGACAGGGGTTACATGAACACTGAAGCTTTCTTT.